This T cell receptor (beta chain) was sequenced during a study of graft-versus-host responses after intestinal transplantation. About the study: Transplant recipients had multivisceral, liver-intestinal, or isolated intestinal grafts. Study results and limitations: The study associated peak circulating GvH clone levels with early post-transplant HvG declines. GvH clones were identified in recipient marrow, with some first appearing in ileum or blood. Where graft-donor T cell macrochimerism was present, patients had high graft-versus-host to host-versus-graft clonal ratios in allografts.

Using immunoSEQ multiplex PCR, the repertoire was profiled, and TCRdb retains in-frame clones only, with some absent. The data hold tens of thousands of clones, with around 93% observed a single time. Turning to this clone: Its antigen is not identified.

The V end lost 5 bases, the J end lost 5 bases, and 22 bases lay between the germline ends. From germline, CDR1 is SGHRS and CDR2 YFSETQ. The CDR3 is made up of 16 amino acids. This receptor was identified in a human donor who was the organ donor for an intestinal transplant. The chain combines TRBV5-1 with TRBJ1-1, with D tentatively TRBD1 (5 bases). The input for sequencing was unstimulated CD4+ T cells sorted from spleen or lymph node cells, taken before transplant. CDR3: CASRSGLGSRGTEAFF. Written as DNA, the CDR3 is TGCGCCAGCAGGTCGGGACTGGGATCTCGAGGGACTGAAGCTTTCTTT.